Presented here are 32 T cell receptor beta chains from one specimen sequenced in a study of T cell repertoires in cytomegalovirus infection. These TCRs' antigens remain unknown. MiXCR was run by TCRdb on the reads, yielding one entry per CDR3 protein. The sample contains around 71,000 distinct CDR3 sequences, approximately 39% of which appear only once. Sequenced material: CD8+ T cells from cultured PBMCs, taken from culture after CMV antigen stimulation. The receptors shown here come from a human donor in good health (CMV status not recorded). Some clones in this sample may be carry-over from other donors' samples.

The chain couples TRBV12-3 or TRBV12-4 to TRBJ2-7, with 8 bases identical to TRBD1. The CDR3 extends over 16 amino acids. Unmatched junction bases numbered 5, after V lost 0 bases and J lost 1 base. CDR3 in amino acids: CASSLALNRGSYEQYF. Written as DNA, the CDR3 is TGTGCCAGCAGTTTAGCGTTGAACAGGGGGTCCTACGAGCAGTACTTC.

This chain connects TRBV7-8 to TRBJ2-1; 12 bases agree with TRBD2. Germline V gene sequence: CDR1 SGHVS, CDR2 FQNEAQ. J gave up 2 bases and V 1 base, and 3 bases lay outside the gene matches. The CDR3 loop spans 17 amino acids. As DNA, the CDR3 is TGTGCCAGCAGCTTAGACCGGACTAGCGGGGCCTACAATGAGCAGTTCTTC. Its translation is CASSLDRTSGAYNEQFF.

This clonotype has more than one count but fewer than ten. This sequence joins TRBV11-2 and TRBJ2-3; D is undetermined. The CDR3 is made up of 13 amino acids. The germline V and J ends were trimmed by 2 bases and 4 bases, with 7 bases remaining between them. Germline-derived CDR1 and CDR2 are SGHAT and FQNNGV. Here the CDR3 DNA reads TGTGCCAGCAGCTTAATTCAGGCAGATACGCAGTATTTT. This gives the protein CASSLIQADTQYF.

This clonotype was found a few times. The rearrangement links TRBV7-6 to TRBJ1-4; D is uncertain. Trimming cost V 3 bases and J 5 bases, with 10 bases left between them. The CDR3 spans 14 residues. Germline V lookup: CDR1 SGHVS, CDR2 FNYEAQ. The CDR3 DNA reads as TGTGCCAGCAGCTTGCTCGGCGGGAATGAAAAACTGTTTTTT. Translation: CASSLLGGNEKLFF.

The chain's CDR3 is CASSPNLGEQYF. CDR3 in DNA: TGTGCCAGCAGTCCGAATTTGGGGGAGCAGTACTTC. The V call is TRBV27, the J call TRBJ2-7; no reliable D call. Germline V gene data show CDR1 as MNHEY and CDR2 as SMNVEV (reference sequence). The CDR3 consists of 12 residues. Trimming left V 5 bases short and J 7 bases short, with 12 bases between.

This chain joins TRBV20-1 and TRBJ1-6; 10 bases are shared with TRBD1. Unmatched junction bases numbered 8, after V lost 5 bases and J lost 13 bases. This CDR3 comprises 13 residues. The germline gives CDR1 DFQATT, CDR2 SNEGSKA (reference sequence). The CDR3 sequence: CSASDRGMTPLHF. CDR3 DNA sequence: TGCAGTGCTTCGGACAGGGGGATGACGCCCCTCCACTTT.

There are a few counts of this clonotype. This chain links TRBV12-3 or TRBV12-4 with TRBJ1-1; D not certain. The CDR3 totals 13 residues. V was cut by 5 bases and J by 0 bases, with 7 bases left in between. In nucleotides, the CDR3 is TGTGCCAGCAGTAGAGCAGTGAACACTGAAGCTTTCTTT. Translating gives CASSRAVNTEAFF.

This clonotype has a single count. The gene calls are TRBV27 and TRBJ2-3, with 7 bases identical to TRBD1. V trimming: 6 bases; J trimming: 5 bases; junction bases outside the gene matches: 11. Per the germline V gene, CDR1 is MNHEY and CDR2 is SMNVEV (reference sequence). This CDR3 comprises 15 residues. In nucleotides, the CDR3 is TGTGCCAGCAGCACGCCGGGACAGATGGGAGATACGCAGTATTTT. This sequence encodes CASSTPGQMGDTQYF.

CDR3 nucleotides: TGCAGTGCTAGTTCCGGGACAGGCTCCTACAATGAGCAGTTCTTC. It codes for CSASSGTGSYNEQFF. The V call is TRBV20-1, the J call TRBJ2-1; 8 bases are shared with TRBD1. The CDR3 contains 15 residues. Per the germline V gene, CDR1 is DFQATT and CDR2 is SNEGSKA (reference sequence). V gave up 3 bases and J gave up 0 bases; unmatched junction bases: 4.

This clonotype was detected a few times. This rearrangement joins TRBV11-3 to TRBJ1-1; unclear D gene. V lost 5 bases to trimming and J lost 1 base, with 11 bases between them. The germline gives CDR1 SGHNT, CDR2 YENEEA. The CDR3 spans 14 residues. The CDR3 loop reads CASSRQRKNTEAFF. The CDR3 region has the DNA TGTGCCAGCAGCAGACAACGGAAGAACACTGAAGCTTTCTTT.

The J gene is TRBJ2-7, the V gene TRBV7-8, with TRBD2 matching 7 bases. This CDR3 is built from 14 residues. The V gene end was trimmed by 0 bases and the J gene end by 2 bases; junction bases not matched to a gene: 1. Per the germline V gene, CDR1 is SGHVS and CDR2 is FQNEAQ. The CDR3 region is CASSLARGAYEQYF. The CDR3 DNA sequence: TGTGCCAGCAGCTTAGCCCGGGGGGCCTACGAGCAGTACTTC.

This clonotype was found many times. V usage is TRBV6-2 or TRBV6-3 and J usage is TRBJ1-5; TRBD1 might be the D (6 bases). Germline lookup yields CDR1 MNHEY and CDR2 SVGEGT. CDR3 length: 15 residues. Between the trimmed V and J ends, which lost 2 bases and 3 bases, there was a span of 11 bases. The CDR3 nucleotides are TGTGCCAGCAGTTACGCTGGACAGTTCAATCAGCCCCAGCATTTT. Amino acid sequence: CASSYAGQFNQPQHF.

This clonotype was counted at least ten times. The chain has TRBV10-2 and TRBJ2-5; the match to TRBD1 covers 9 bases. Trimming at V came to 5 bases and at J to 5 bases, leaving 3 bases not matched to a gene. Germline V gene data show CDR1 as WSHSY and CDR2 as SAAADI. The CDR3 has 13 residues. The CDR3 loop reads CASSRDRDETQYF. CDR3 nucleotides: TGCGCCAGCAGTCGGGACAGGGATGAGACCCAGTACTTC.

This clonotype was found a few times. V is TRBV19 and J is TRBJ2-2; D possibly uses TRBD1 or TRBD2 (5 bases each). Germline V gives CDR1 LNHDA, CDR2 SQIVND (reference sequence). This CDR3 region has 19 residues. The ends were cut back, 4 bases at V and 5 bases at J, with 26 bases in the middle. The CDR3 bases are TGTGCCAGTAGTACGATAAACAGGACCGGAGGAACCAGTACCGGGGAGCTGTTTTTT. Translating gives CASSTINRTGGTSTGELFF.

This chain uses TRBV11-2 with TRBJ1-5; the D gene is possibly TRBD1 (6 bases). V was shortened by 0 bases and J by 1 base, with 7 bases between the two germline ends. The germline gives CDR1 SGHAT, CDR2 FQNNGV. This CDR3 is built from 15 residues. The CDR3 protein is CASSLEGASNQPQHF. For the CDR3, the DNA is TGTGCCAGCAGCTTAGAGGGGGCGAGCAATCAGCCCCAGCATTTT.

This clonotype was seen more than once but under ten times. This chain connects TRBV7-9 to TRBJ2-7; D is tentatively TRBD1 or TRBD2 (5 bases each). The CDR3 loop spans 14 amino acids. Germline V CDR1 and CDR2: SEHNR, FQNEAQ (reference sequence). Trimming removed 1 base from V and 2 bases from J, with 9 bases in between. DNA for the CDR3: TGTGCCAGCAGCTTAGAAGGGGAGACCTACGAGCAGTACTTC. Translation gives CASSLEGETYEQYF.

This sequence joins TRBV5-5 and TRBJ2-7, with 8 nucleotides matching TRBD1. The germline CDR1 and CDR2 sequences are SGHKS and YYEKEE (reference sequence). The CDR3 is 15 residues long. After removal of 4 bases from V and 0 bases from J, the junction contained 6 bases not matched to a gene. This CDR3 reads CASSQHRGFSYEQYF. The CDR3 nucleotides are TGTGCCAGCAGCCAACACAGGGGGTTCTCCTACGAGCAGTACTTC. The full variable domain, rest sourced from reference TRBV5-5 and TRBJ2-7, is DAGVTQSPTHLIKTRGQQVTLRCSPISGHKSVSWYQQVLGQGPQFIFQYYEKEERGRGNFPDRFSARQFPNYSSELNVNALLLGDSALYLCASSQHRGFSYEQYFGPGTRLTVT.

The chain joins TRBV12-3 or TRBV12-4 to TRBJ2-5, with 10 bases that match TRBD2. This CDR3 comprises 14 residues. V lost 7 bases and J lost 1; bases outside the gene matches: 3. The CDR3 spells CASKLAGPQETQYF. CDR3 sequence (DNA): TGTGCCAGCAAACTAGCGGGGCCCCAAGAGACCCAGTACTTC.

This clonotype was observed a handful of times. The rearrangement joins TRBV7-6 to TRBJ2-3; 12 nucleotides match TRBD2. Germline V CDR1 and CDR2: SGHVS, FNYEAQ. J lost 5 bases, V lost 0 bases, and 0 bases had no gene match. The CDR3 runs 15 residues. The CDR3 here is CASSLATSGGDTQYF. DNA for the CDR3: TGTGCCAGCAGCTTAGCGACTAGCGGGGGAGATACGCAGTATTTT.

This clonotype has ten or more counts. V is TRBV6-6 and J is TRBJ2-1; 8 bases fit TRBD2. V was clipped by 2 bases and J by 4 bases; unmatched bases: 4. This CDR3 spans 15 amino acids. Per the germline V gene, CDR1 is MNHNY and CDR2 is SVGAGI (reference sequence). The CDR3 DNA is TGTGCCAGCAGTTACATGTCTAGCGGGTACAATGAGCAGTTCTTC. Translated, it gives CASSYMSSGYNEQFF.

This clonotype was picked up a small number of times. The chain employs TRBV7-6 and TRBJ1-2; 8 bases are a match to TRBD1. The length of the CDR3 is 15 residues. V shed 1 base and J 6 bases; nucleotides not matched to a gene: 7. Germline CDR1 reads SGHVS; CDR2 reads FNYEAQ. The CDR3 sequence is CASSLVGRGHDGYTF. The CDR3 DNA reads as TGTGCCAGCAGCTTAGTTGGCAGGGGGCACGATGGCTACACCTTC.

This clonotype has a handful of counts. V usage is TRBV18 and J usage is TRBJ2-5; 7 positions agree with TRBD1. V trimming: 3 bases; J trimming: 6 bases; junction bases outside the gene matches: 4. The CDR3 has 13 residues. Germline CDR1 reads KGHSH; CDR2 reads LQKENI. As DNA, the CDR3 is TGTGCCAGCTCACCCGACAGGGAACAGACCCAGTACTTC. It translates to CASSPDREQTQYF.

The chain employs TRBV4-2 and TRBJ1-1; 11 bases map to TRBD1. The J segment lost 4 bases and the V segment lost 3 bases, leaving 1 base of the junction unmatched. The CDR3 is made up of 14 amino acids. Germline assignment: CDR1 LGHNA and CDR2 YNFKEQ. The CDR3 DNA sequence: TGTGCCAGCAGCCACGGACAGGGGGCCACTGAAGCTTTCTTT. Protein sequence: CASSHGQGATEAFF.

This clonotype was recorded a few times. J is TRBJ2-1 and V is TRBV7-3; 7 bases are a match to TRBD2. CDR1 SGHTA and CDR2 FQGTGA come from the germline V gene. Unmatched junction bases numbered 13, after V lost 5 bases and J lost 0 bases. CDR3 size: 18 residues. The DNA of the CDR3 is TGTGCCAGCAGCCCGCGGGCTAGCGGTGCCTTCTCCTACAATGAGCAGTTCTTC. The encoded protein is CASSPRASGAFSYNEQFF.

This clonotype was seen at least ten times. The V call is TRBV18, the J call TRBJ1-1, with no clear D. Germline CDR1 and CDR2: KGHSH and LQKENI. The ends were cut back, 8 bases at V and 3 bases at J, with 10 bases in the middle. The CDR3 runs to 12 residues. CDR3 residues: CASEDGDTEAFF. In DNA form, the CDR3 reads TGTGCCAGCGAAGATGGGGACACTGAAGCTTTCTTT.

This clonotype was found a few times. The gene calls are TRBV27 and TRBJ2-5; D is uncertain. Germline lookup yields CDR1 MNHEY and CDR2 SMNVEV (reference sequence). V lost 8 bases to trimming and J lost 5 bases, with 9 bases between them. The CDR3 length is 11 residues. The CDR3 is CASGSSETQYF. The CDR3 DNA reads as TGTGCCAGCGGATCCTCGGAGACCCAGTACTTC.

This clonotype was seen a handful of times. The CDR3 sequence is CASSLEVQNNYEQYF. CDR3 nucleotide sequence: TGTGCCAGCAGCTTAGAGGTACAGAATAACTACGAGCAGTACTTC. The rearrangement uses TRBV7-2 and TRBJ2-7; the D is unclear. There are 15 residues in the CDR3. Germline values: CDR1 SGHTA, CDR2 FQGNSA. Trimming took off 1 base at V and 3 bases at J, with 13 bases between the two ends.

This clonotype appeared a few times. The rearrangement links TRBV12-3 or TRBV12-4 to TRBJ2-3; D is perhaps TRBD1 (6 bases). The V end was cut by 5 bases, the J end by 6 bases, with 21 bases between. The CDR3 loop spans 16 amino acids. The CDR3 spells CASSTLGQSRADTQYF. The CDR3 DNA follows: TGTGCCAGCAGTACCCTTGGACAGTCTAGGGCGGATACGCAGTATTTT.

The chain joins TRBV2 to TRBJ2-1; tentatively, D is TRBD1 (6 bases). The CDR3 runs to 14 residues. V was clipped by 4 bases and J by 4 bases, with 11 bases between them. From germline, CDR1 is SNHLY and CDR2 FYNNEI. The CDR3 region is CASSGLDRYNEQFF. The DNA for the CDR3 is TGTGCCAGCAGTGGCCTCGACAGGTACAATGAGCAGTTCTTC.

The CDR3 spells CASSEARGGSKNIQYF. The CDR3 DNA sequence: TGTGCCAGCAGCGAGGCTAGGGGGGGTTCCAAAAACATTCAGTACTTC. This chain connects TRBV9 to TRBJ2-4, with D tentatively TRBD2 (7 bases). With 3 bases removed from V and 2 bases from J, the gap between germline ends came to 15 bases. This CDR3 is built from 16 residues. Looked up from germline, CDR1 is SGDLS and CDR2 is YYNGEE. Looking up the rest from reference TRBV9 and TRBJ2-4 gives the full variable domain: DSGVTQTPKHLITATGQRVTLRCSPRSGDLSVYWYQQSLDQGLQFLIQYYNGEERAKGNILERFSAQQFPDLHSELNLSSLELGDSALYFCASSEARGGSKNIQYFGAGTRLSVL.

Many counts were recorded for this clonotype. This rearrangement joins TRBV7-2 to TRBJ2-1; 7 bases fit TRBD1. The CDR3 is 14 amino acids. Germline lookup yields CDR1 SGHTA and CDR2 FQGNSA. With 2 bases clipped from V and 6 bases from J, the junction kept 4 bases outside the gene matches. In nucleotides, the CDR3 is TGTGCCAGCAGCTTAAACAGGGGACCCAATGAGCAGTTCTTC. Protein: CASSLNRGPNEQFF.

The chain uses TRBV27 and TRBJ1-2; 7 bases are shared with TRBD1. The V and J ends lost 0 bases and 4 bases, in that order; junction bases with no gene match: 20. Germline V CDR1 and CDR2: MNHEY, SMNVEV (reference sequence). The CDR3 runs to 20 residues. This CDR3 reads CASSLSGLTLTGERLYGYTF. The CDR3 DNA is TGTGCCAGCAGTTTATCGGGCCTCACCTTAACAGGGGAACGGCTCTATGGCTACACCTTC.